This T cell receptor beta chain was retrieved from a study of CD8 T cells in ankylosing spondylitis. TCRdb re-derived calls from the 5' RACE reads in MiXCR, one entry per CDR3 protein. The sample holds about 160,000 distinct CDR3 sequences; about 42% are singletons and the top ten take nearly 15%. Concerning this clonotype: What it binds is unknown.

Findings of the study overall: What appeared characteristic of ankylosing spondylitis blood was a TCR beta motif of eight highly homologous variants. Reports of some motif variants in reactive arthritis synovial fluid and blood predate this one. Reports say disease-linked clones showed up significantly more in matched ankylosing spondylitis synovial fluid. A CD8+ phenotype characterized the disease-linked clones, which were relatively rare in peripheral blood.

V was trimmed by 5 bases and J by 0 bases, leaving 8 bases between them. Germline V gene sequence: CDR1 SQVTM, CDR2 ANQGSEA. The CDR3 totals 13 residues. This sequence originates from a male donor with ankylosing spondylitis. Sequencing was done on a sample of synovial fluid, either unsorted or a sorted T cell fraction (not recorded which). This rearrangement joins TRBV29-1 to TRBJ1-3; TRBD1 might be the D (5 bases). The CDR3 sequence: CSVPDNSGNTIYF. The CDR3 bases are TGCAGCGTTCCGGACAACTCTGGAAACACCATATATTTT.